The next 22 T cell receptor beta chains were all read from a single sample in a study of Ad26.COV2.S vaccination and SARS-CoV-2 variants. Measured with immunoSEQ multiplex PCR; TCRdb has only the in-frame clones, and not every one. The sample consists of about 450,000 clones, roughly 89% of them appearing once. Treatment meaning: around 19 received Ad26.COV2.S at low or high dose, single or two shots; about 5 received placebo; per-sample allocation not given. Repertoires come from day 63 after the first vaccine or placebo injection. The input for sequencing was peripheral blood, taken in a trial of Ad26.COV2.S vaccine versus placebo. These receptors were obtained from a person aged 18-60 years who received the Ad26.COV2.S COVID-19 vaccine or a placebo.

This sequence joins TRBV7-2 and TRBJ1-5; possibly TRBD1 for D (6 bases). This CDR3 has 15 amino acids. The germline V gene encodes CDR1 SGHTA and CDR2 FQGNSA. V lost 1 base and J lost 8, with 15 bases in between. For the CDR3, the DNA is TGTGCCAGCAGCTTAGTATGGTCGGGGGCAAAGCCCCAGCATTTT. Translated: CASSLVWSGAKPQHF.

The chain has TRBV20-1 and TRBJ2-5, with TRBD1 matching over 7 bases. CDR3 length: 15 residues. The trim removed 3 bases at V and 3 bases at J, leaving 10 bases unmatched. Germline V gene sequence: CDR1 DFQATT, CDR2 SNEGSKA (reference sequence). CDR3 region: CSASSRQGWKETQYF. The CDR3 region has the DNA TGCAGTGCTAGTTCTCGACAGGGCTGGAAAGAGACCCAGTACTTC.

The CDR3, as DNA: TGTGCCAGCAGTCTTGACCCCAGGACAGGGAACGAGCAGTACTTC. Its translation: CASSLDPRTGNEQYF. V and J are TRBV28 and TRBJ2-7; TRBD1 agrees at 8 bases. J lost 5 bases, V lost 5 bases, and 11 bases had no gene match. The germline CDR1 and CDR2 sequences are MDHEN and SYDVKM. The CDR3 spans 15 residues.

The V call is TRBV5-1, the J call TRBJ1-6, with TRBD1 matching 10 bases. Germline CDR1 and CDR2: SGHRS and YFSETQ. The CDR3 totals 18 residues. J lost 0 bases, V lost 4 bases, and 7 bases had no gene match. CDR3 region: CASSRGTGDSSYNSPLHF. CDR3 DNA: TGCGCCAGCAGCCGAGGGACAGGGGATAGCTCCTATAATTCACCCCTCCACTTT.

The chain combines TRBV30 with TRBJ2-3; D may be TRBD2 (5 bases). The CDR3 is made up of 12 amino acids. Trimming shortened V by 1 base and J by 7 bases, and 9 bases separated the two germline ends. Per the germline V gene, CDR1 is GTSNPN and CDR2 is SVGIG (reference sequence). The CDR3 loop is CAWSGTSNTQYF. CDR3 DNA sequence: TGTGCCTGGAGTGGGACTTCTAATACGCAGTATTTT. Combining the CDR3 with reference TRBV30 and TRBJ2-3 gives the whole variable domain SQTIHQWPATLVQPVGSPLSLECTVEGTSNPNLYWYRQAAGRGLQLLFYSVGIGQISSEVPQNLSASRPQDRQFILSSKKLLLSDSGFYLCAWSGTSNTQYFGPGTRLTVL.

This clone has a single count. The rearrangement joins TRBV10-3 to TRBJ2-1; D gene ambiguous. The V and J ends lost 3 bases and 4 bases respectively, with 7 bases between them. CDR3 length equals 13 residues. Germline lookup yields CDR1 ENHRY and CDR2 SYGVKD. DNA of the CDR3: TGTGCCATCAGTGAAAGGCAATACAATGAGCAGTTCTTC. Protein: CAISERQYNEQFF.

CDR3 DNA: TGTGCCAGCAGCGTAGACGCCACCGGGACAAACTACGAGCAGTACTTC. This gives the protein CASSVDATGTNYEQYF. The V gene is TRBV9, the J gene TRBJ2-7, with a possible D match to TRBD1 (6 bases). This CDR3 region has 16 residues. V lost 0 bases and J 3 bases, leaving 16 bases between the germline ends. Germline V gene lookup returns CDR1 SGDLS and CDR2 YYNGEE. Using reference TRBV9 and TRBJ2-7 for the parts outside the CDR3, the full variable domain is DSGVTQTPKHLITATGQRVTLRCSPRSGDLSVYWYQQSLDQGLQFLIQYYNGEERAKGNILERFSAQQFPDLHSELNLSSLELGDSALYFCASSVDATGTNYEQYFGPGTRLTVT.

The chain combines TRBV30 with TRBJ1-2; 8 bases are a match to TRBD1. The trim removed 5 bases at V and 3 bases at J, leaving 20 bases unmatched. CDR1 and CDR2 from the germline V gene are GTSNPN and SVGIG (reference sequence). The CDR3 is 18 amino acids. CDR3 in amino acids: CAWVRSRDRRVGDYGYTF. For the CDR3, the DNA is TGTGCCTGGGTCAGAAGCCGGGACAGGCGGGTCGGGGACTATGGCTACACCTTC.

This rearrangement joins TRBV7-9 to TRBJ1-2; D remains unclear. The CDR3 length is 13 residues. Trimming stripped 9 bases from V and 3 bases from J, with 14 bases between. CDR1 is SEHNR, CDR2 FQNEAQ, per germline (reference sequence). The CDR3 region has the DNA TGTGCCAGTGAGAAGGGTTCGGACTATGGCTACACCTTC. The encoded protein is CASEKGSDYGYTF.

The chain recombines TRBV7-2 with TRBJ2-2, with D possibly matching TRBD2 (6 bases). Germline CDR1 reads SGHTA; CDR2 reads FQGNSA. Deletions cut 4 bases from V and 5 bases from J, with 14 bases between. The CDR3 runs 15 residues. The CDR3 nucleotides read TGTGCCAGCAGCTCCCTGGCGGGATGGACCGGGGAGCTGTTTTTT. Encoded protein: CASSSLAGWTGELFF.

The CDR3 nucleotides read TGTGCCAGCAGTTTTAGGGGCGAGGGCTACACCTTC. Its protein is CASSFRGEGYTF. J is TRBJ1-2 and V is TRBV27, with D maybe TRBD1 (5 bases). The CDR3 has 12 amino acids. Germline CDR1 reads MNHEY; CDR2 reads SMNVEV (reference sequence). The V and J ends lost 3 bases and 8 bases respectively, with 10 bases between them.

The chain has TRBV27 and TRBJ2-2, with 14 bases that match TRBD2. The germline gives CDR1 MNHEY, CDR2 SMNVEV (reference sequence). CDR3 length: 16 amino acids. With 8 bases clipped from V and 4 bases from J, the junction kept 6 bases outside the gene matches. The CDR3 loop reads CASGPGLAGVTGELFF. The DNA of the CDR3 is TGTGCCAGCGGGCCGGGACTAGCGGGAGTCACCGGGGAGCTGTTTTTT.

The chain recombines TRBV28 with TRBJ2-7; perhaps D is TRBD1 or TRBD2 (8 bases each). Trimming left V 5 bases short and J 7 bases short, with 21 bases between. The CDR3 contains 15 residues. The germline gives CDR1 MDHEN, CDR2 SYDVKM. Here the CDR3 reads CASSPSDRAGGEQYV. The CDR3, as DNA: TGTGCCAGCAGTCCCTCGGACAGGGCGGGGGGAGAGCAGTACGTC.

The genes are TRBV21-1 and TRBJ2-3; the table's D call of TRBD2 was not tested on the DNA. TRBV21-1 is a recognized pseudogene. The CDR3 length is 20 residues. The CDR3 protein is CASSRVVGSGGPPTTDTQYF. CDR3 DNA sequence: TGTGCCAGCAGCAGAGTAGTAGGTAGCGGGGGACCCCCTACCACAGATACGCAGTATTTT.

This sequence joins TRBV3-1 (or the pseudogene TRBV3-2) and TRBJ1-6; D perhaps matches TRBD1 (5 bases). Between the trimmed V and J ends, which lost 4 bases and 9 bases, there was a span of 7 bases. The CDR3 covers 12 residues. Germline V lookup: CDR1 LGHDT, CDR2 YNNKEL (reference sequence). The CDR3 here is CASSLGVSPLHF. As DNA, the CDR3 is TGTGCCAGCAGCCTAGGGGTTTCACCCCTCCACTTT.

The CDR3 loop is CASSLNYHSNQPQHF. In DNA form, the CDR3 reads TGTGCCAGCAGTCTCAACTATCATAGCAATCAGCCCCAGCATTTT. V gene TRBV27 combines with J gene TRBJ1-5, with D uncertain. This CDR3 has 15 amino acids. Deletions cut 5 bases from V and 0 bases from J, with 11 bases between. Germline V gene data show CDR1 as MNHEY and CDR2 as SMNVEV (reference sequence).

CDR3 sequence: CASSLRGTYEQYV. The CDR3 DNA reads as TGTGCCAGCAGCTTAAGGGGAACCTACGAGCAGTACGTC. V gene TRBV11-3 combines with J gene TRBJ2-7; the D gene is possibly TRBD1 (5 bases). Germline CDR1 is SGHNT and CDR2 is YENEEA. The CDR3 sequence is 13 residues long. V was trimmed by 2 bases and J by 2 bases, leaving 7 bases between them.

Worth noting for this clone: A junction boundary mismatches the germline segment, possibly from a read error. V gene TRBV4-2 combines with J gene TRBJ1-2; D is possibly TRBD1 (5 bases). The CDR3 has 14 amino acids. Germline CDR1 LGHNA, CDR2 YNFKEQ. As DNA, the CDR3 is TGTGCCAGCACCCAACGTCAGGGTTCGGCTGGCTACACCTTC. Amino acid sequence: CASTQRQGSAGYTF.

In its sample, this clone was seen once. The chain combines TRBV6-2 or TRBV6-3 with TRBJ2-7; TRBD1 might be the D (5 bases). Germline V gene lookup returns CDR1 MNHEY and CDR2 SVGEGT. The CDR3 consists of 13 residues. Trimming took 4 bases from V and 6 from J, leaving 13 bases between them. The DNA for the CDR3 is TGTGCCAGCAGTTGGGCAGGGCGCCGCGAGCAGTACGTC. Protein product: CASSWAGRREQYV.

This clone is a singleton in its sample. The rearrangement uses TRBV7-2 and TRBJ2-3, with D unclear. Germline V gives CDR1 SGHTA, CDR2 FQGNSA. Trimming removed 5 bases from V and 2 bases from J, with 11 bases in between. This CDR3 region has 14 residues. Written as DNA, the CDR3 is TGTGCCAGCAGCCTAGACATCGCCACAGATACGCAGTATTTT. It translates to CASSLDIATDTQYF.

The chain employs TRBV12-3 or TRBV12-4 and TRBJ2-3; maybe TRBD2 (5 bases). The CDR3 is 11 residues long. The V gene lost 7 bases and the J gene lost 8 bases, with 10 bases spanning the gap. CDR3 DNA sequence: TGTGCCAGCAAACAGAGGGTTACGCAGTATTTT. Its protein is CASKQRVTQYF.

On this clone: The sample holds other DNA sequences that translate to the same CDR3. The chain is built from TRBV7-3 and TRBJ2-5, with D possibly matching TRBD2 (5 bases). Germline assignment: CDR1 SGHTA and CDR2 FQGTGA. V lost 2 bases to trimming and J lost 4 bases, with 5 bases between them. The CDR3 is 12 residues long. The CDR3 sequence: CASSLRGETQYF. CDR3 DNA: TGTGCCAGCAGCTTACGGGGAGAGACCCAGTACTTC.